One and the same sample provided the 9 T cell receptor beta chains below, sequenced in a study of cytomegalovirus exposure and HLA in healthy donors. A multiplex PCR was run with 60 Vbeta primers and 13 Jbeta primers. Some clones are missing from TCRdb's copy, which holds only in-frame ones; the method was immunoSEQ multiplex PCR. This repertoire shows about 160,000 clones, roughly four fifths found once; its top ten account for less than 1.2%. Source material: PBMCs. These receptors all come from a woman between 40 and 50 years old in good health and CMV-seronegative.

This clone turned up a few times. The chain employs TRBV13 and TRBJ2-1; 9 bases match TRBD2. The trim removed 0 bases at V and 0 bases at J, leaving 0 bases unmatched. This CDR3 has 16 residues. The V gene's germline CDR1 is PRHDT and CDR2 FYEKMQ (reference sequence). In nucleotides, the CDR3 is TGTGCCAGCAGCTTAGGTAGCGGGAGCTCCTACAATGAGCAGTTCTTC. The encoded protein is CASSLGSGSSYNEQFF.

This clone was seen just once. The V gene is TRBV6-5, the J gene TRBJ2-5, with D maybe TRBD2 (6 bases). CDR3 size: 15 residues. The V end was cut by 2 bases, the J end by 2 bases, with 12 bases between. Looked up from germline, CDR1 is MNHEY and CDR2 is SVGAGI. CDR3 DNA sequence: TGTGCCAGCAGTTACAAGCGGGCGAATCAAGAGACCCAGTACTTC. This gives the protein CASSYKRANQETQYF.

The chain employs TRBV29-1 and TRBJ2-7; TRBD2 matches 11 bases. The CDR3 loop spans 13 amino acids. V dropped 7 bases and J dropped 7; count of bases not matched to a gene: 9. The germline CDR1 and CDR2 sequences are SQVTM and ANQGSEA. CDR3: CSGGTSGLREQYF. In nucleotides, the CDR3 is TGCAGCGGGGGGACTAGCGGCCTTAGGGAGCAGTACTTC.

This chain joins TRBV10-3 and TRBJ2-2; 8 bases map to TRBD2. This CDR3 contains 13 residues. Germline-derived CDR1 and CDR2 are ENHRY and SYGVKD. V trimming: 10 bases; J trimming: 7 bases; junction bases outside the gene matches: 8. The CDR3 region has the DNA TGTGCCACCGGGGGGACTAGTGGCGGGGAGCTGTTTTTT. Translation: CATGGTSGGELFF.

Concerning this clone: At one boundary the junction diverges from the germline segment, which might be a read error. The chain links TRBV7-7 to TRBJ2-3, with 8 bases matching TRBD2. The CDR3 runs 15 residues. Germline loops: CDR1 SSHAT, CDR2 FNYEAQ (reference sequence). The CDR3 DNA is TGTGCTAGCAGCTTAGGCAGCGGGAGCGTAGATACGCAGTATTTT. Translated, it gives CASSLGSGSVDTQYF.

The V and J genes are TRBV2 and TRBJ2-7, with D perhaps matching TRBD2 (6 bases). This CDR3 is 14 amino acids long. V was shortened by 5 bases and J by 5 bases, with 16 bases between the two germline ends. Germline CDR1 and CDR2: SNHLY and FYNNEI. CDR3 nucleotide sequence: TGTGCCAGCAGTAGCCGGGACTGGGGCGACGAGCAGTACTTC. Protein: CASSSRDWGDEQYF.

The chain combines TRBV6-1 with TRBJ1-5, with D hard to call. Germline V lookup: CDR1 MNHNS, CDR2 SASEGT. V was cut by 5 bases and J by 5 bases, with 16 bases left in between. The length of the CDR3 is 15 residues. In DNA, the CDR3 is TGTGCCAGCAGTCCCTATATCGGGAGCTATCAGCCCCAGCATTTT. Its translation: CASSPYIGSYQPQHF.

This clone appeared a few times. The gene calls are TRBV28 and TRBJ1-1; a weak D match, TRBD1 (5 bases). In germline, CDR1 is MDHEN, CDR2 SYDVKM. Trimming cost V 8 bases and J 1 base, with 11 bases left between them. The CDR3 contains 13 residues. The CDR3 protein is CASVRGENTEAFF. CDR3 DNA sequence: TGTGCCAGCGTTAGGGGCGAGAACACTGAAGCTTTCTTT.

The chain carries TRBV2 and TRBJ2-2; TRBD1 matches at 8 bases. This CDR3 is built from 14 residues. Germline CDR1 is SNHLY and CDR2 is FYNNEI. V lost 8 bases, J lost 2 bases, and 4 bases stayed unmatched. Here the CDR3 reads CASQGAPNTGELFF. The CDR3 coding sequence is TGTGCCAGCCAGGGGGCTCCCAACACCGGGGAGCTGTTTTTT.